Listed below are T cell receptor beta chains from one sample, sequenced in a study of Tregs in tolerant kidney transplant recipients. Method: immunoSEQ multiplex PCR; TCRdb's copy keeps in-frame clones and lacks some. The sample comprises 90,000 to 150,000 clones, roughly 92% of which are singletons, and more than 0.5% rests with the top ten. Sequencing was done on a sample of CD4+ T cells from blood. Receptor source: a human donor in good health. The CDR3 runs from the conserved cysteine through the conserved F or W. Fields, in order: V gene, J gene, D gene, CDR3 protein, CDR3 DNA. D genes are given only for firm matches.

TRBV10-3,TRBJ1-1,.,CAISATGDTVNTEAFF,TGTGCCATCAGCGCTACCGGGGACACTGTGAACACTGAAGCTTTCTTT
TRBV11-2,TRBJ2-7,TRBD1,CASRNPGQGPLEQYF,TGTGCCAGCAGAAATCCGGGACAGGGGCCCCTCGAGCAGTACTTC
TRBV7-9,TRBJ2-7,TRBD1,CASSRDRGAYEQYF,TGTGCCAGCAGCCGGGACAGGGGAGCCTACGAGCAGTACTTC
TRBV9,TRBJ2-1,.,CASSVDGRNVNEQFF,TGTGCCAGCAGCGTAGACGGCAGAAACGTCAATGAGCAGTTCTTC
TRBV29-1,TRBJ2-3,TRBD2,CVAGGPTDTQYF,TGCGTAGCGGGAGGACCCACAGATACGCAGTATTTT
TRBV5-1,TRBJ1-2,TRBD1,CASRRPGQGDYGYTF,TGCGCCAGCAGACGTCCGGGACAGGGAGACTATGGCTACACCTTC
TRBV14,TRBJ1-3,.,CASSQDSRYWSGNTIYF,TGTGCCAGCAGCCAAGATAGCCGATACTGGTCTGGAAACACCATATATTTT
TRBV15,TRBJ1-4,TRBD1,CATSRSGTANEKLFF,TGTGCCACCAGCAGATCCGGGACAGCAAATGAAAAACTGTTTTTT
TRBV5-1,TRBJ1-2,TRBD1,CASSLQGDYGYTF,TGCGCCAGCAGCTTACAGGGGGACTATGGCTACACCTTC
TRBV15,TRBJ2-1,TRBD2,CATSRGGAASYNEQFF,TGTGCCACCAGCAGGGGAGGGGCAGCGTCCTACAATGAGCAGTTCTTC
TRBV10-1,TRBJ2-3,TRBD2,CASSENVAGTQYF,TGCGCCAGCAGTGAAAACGTAGCGGGTACGCAGTATTTT
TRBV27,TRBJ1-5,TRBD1,CASKTGSGQPQHF,TGTGCCAGCAAGACAGGGTCAGGTCAGCCCCAGCATTTT